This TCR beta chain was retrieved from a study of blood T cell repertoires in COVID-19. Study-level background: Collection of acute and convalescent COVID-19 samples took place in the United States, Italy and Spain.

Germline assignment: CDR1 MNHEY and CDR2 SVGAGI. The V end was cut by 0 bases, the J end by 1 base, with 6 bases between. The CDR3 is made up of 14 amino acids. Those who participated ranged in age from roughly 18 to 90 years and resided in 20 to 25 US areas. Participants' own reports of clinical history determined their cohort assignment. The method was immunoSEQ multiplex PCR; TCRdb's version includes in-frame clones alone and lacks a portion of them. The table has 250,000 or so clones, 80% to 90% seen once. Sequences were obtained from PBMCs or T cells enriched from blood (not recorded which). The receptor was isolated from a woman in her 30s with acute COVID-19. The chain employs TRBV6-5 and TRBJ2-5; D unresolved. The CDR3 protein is CASSYSAVQETQYF. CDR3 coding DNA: TGTGCCAGCAGTTACTCGGCAGTCCAAGAGACCCAGTACTTC.